The 19 T cell receptor beta chains listed next were all sequenced from one sample in a study of cytomegalovirus exposure and HLA in healthy donors. The PCR had 60 Vbeta and 13 Jbeta primers. TCRdb keeps only in-frame clones here, not all; method: immunoSEQ multiplex PCR. The sample gives about 38,000 clones, around three fifths of which show up once; about 17% is in the top ten. The sample consisted of PBMCs. The source of these receptors is a man in his fifties in good health and CMV-seropositive.

This clone showed up just once. This sequence joins TRBV10-3 and TRBJ1-5, with a possible D match to TRBD1 (5 bases). CDR3 length equals 13 residues. V lost 2 bases to trimming and J lost 4 bases, with 6 bases between them. Germline lookup yields CDR1 ENHRY and CDR2 SYGVKD. CDR3 amino acids: CAISEGGNQPQHF. DNA of the CDR3: TGTGCCATCAGTGAGGGGGGGAATCAGCCCCAGCATTTT.

The CDR3 nucleotides read TGTGCCAGTACCTCCACAGGGAGTGGAGATCAGCCCCAGCATTTT. Amino acids: CASTSTGSGDQPQHF. This chain uses TRBV19 with TRBJ1-5; maybe TRBD1 (6 bases). Germline V lookup: CDR1 LNHDA, CDR2 SQIVND (reference sequence). There are 15 residues in the CDR3. Trimming pared 7 bases from V and 5 bases from J, leaving 18 bases between.

V is TRBV18 and J is TRBJ1-2, with 11 nucleotides matching TRBD1. V lost 3 bases and J lost 5; bases outside the gene matches: 2. Per germline, CDR1 KGHSH and CDR2 LQKENI. CDR3 length: 14 residues. DNA of the CDR3: TGTGCCAGCTCACCGGGACAGGGGGAGTATGGCTACACCTTC. This codes for CASSPGQGEYGYTF.

The chain joins TRBV6-5 to TRBJ1-1, with TRBD1 identical over 7 bases. Germline V CDR1 and CDR2: MNHEY, SVGAGI. Trimming removed 6 bases from V and 5 bases from J; junction bases left unmatched: 9. This CDR3 contains 14 residues. The CDR3 DNA sequence: TGTGCCAGCAGACAAACCTACAGGGGTACTGAAGCTTTCTTT. Residues: CASRQTYRGTEAFF.

The chain uses TRBV4-3 and TRBJ1-5, with 9 bases matching TRBD1. The CDR3 loop spans 15 amino acids. V trimming: 3 bases; J trimming: 4 bases; junction bases outside the gene matches: 4. Per the germline V gene, CDR1 is LGHNA and CDR2 is YSLEER. The CDR3 here is CASSQGQGPNQPQHF. CDR3 in DNA: TGCGCCAGCAGCCAGGGACAGGGTCCAAATCAGCCCCAGCATTTT.

The chain recombines TRBV6-5 with TRBJ1-1; possibly TRBD1 for D (5 bases). V gave up 0 bases and J gave up 1 base, with 9 bases separating them. Germline lookup yields CDR1 MNHEY and CDR2 SVGAGI. This CDR3 comprises 15 residues. Here the CDR3 DNA reads TGTGCCAGCAGTTACTCGAACAGGCCGAACACTGAAGCTTTCTTT. This codes for CASSYSNRPNTEAFF.

CDR3 DNA sequence: TGTGCCATCAGTGAGTCCGGGGGAAGGAACACTGAAGCTTTCTTT. Translation gives CAISESGGRNTEAFF. The chain links TRBV10-3 to TRBJ1-1; tentatively, D is TRBD1 (5 bases). This CDR3 spans 15 amino acids. The germline V gene has CDR1 ENHRY and CDR2 SYGVKD. V dropped 0 bases and J dropped 1 base, with 9 bases sitting between them.

Here the CDR3 reads CASSLGSGEAFF. The CDR3 DNA follows: TGCGCCAGCAGCTTGGGGAGCGGTGAAGCTTTCTTT. This chain uses TRBV5-1 with TRBJ1-1; D gene uncertain. The CDR3 spans 12 residues. Trimming left V 0 bases short and J 7 bases short, with 7 bases between. Germline V gene lookup returns CDR1 SGHRS and CDR2 YFSETQ.

V and J are TRBV6-1 and TRBJ1-2, with unresolved D. V lost 2 bases, J lost 8 bases, and 12 bases lay in between. The CDR3 is made up of 13 amino acids. Per the germline V gene, CDR1 is MNHNS and CDR2 is SASEGT. CDR3 protein: CASSEPGNEGYTF. The CDR3 nucleotides are TGTGCCAGCAGTGAACCGGGGAATGAGGGCTACACCTTC.

This rearrangement joins TRBV29-1 to TRBJ2-3, with TRBD1 identical over 9 bases. Germline CDR1 is SQVTM and CDR2 is ANQGSEA. CDR3 length: 14 amino acids. The trim removed 7 bases at V and 3 bases at J, leaving 8 bases unmatched. The CDR3 DNA reads as TGCAGCGCCAAGGGGGGACAGGGAACAGATACGCAGTATTTT. The encoded protein is CSAKGGQGTDTQYF.

The chain uses TRBV9 and TRBJ2-6, with D unresolved. The CDR3 runs 14 residues. From germline, CDR1 is SGDLS and CDR2 YYNGEE. V was clipped by 0 bases and J by 1 base, with 2 bases between them. The CDR3, as DNA: TGTGCCAGCAGCGTAGTATCTGGGGCCAACGTCCTGACTTTC. Encoded protein: CASSVVSGANVLTF.

By sample share, this clone is medium-sized (0.01 to 0.1%). No DNA is shown, since the ends of the CDR3 on it are uncertain; the CDR3 is the one TCRdb lists. The rearrangement joins TRBV9 to TRBJ2-7; the D call in the table, TRBD1, was not verified against the DNA. The CDR3 adds up to 12 amino acids, both ends counted. From germline, CDR1 is SGDLS and CDR2 YYNGEE. The CDR3: CASSVGTGAIYF.

This clone was detected a few times. The rearrangement joins TRBV10-3 to TRBJ1-2; D gene uncertain. CDR3 length: 14 amino acids. The V end lost 1 base, the J end lost 0 bases, and 6 bases lay between the germline ends. Germline values: CDR1 ENHRY, CDR2 SYGVKD. CDR3 region: CAISELPANYGYTF. The CDR3 bases are TGTGCCATCAGTGAGTTACCAGCTAACTATGGCTACACCTTC.

CDR3 coding DNA: TGTGCCAGCAGCCGGGGGGGCAGATACCAAGAGACCCAGTACTTC. Encoded protein: CASSRGGRYQETQYF. This chain connects TRBV7-2 to TRBJ2-5; 8 bases map to TRBD2. V lost 5 bases and J lost 0; bases outside the gene matches: 5. The CDR3 has 15 residues. Looked up from germline, CDR1 is SGHTA and CDR2 is FQGNSA.

The chain couples TRBV12-5 to TRBJ1-2; no reliable D call. The ends were cut back, 6 bases at V and 4 bases at J, with 9 bases in the middle. This CDR3 is 12 amino acids long. Germline loops: CDR1 LGHNT, CDR2 FRNRAP. The chain's CDR3 is CASGWEGYGYTF. The CDR3 DNA reads as TGTGCTAGTGGATGGGAGGGCTATGGCTACACCTTC.

This chain joins TRBV2 and TRBJ1-5, with 7 nucleotides matching TRBD1. V was pared by 5 bases and J by 9 bases, with 7 bases of the junction left unmatched. The length of the CDR3 is 13 residues. CDR1 SNHLY and CDR2 FYNNEI come from the germline V gene. CDR3 nucleotide sequence: TGTGCCAGCAGTACCAGGGGGGACGGGCCCCAGCATTTT. It codes for CASSTRGDGPQHF.

The rearrangement links TRBV9 to TRBJ1-2; 12 positions match TRBD1. Unmatched junction bases numbered 5, after V lost 4 bases and J lost 4 bases. This CDR3 is 15 amino acids long. Per the germline V gene, CDR1 is SGDLS and CDR2 is YYNGEE. CDR3 nucleotide sequence: TGTGCCAGCAGCCCAGGGACAGGGGGCCTCTATGGCTACACCTTC. Encoded protein: CASSPGTGGLYGYTF.

The gene calls are TRBV5-1 and TRBJ1-1; 9 bases align to TRBD1. Germline-derived CDR1 and CDR2 are SGHRS and YFSETQ. There are 14 residues in the CDR3. V trimming: 4 bases; J trimming: 0 bases; junction bases outside the gene matches: 1. The CDR3 bases are TGCGCCAGCAGCGGGACAGGGCTGAACACTGAAGCTTTCTTT. It translates to CASSGTGLNTEAFF.

The chain joins TRBV7-2 to TRBJ1-3; 7 bases agree with TRBD1. The length of the CDR3 is 14 residues. V lost 5 bases, J lost 2 bases, and 3 bases stayed unmatched. CDR1 is SGHTA, CDR2 FQGNSA, per germline. CDR3 in DNA: TGTGCCAGCAGCCCCGACAGGGCTGGAAACACCATATATTTT. As protein: CASSPDRAGNTIYF. Complete variable domain (other parts from reference TRBV7-2 and TRBJ1-3): GAGVSQSPSNKVTEKGKDVELRCDPISGHTALYWYRQSLGQGLEFLIYFQGNSAPDKSGLPSDRFSAERTGGSVSTLTIQRTQQEDSAVYLCASSPDRAGNTIYFGEGSWLTVV.